These T cell receptor beta chains were read from a single sample in a study of T cells after yellow fever vaccination. TCRdb processed the 5' RACE reads anew with MiXCR; each CDR3 protein has one entry. The sample has some 130,000 distinct CDR3 sequences; just over 6.5% are singletons. Sample: CD4+ T cells sorted from PBMCs, taken 10 days after the yellow fever booster vaccination. The receptors originated from a man aged 30-40 years who received the YFV17D yellow fever vaccine. Each CDR3 is given with its conserved first and last residue.

v_call cdr3_length cdr3_aa
TRBV6-1 16 CASRQLTSGRGETQYF
TRBV29-1 14 CSVGQGANTGELFF
TRBV6-2/TRBV6-3 13 CASTRPQLTEAFF
TRBV7-2 14 CASSLLAAQETQYF
TRBV7-2 14 CASSLGLAGVEQFF
TRBV12-3/TRBV12-4 12 CASREGVNEQFF
TRBV25-1 16 CASSEIMTSGKETQYF
TRBV10-3 15 CAISPFGSGAGEQYF
TRBV7-3 11 CANRGNEKLFF
TRBV19 15 CASSMMAGGYYEQYF
TRBV5-5 14 CASSPGWGSYEQYF
TRBV6-5 18 CASSYSLQGTRRGTEAFF
TRBV11-1 15 CASSLGTSGRGEQFF
TRBV7-6 15 CASSLARGRNTEAFF
TRBV5-1 15 CASSRPGTANNEQFF
TRBV6-5 14 CASTTGGTTYEQYF
TRBV27 18 CASSHFVAGFSGANVLTF
TRBV15 15 CATSNPFSSYNEQFF
TRBV7-9 15 CASTPWDRDTGELFF
TRBV7-2 16 CASSLGKWDTTYEQYF
TRBV6-2/TRBV6-3 11 CASRLWDTQYF
TRBV24-1 14 CATSDTDPNQPQHF
TRBV7-8 15 CASSFGTGHTYEQYF
TRBV25-1 9 CASISEQFF
TRBV11-1 18 CASSLKTWADSSGNTIYF
TRBV6-5 16 CASSYTGASGAYEQYF
TRBV6-2/TRBV6-3 14 CASSQGANTGELFF
TRBV20-1 14 CSARWDGGSYEQYF
TRBV5-6 15 CASSSGQGVNNEQFF
TRBV20-1 17 CSARVGLAGQSYNEQFF
TRBV20-1 14 CSASPAIPQETQYF
TRBV20-1 14 CSGSRAGGNYEQYF
TRBV4-2 16 CASSQDLSTSGYEQYF
TRBV11-2 16 CASSSLLAGGPDTQYF
TRBV4-3 15 CASSRTGAATYEQYF
TRBV3-1 14 CASSFGTGLETQYF
TRBV24-1 13 CATRGDGNTEAFF
TRBV20-1 15 CSAMGQLNSGNTIYF
TRBV30 16 CAWSTPTSGSHNEQFF
TRBV5-1 15 CASSLSFSGANVLTF
TRBV20-1 16 CSARDTSGSSYNEQFF
TRBV7-3 13 CASSLRREYEQYF
TRBV11-1 18 CASSTTSGRAGPKNIQYF
TRBV7-2 15 CASSHQIAAQETQYF